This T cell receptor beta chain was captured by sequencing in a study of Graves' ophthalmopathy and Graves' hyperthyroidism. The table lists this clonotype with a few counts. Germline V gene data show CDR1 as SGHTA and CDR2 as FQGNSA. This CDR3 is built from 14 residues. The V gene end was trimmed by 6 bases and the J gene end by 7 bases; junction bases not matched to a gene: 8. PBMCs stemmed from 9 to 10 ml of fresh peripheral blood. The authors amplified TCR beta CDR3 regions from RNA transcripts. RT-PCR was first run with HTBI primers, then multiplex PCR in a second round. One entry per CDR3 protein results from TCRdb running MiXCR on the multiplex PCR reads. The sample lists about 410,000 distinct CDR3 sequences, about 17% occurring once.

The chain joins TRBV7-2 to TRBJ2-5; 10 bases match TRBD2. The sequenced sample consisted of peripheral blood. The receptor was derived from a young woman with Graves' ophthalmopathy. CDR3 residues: CASSLAGDRRTQYF. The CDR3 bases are TGTGCCAGCAGTCTAGCGGGAGATAGGAGGACCCAGTACTTC.